This TCR beta chain originates from a study of blood T cell repertoires in COVID-19. In the study overall: Acute-phase and convalescent COVID-19 samples originated in the United States, Italy and Spain. In each case, the material was cDNA or gDNA derived from T cells, B-cell-depleted T cells, or PBMCs.

In the original workflow: Quantification of nucleated cells was approximated via reference gene primer amplification. Some clones are missing from TCRdb's copy, which holds only in-frame ones; the method was immunoSEQ multiplex PCR. For V, J and clone size, that table is used; D and trimming come from the DNA. The sample has about 200,000 clones; 85% are singletons. Germline V gene lookup returns CDR1 MNHEY and CDR2 SVGEGT. The length of the CDR3 is 15 residues. Trimming took 0 bases from V and 6 from J; bases not matched to a gene: 7. This receptor was identified in an elderly woman with acute or convalescent COVID-19. V usage is TRBV6-2 or TRBV6-3 and J usage is TRBJ1-1; 7 bases agree with TRBD1. The specimen was peripheral blood. The CDR3 nucleotides read TGTGCCAGCAGTTACTCCCCAGGGGGTTATGCTGAAGCTTTCTTT. The encoded protein is CASSYSPGGYAEAFF.